The 12 T cell receptor beta chains below all came from one sample that was sequenced in a study of identical twins. TCRdb called the 5' RACE reads again in MiXCR, with one record for every CDR3 protein. The sample shows some 320,000 distinct CDR3 sequences, approximately 13% of them seen only once. This same sample was also part of a study on yellow fever vaccine responses in identical twins.

The sequenced material came from CD8+ T cells sorted from blood. The receptors were gathered from a woman between 18 and 30 years old in good health.

This clonotype was observed a few times. The chain uses TRBV12-3 or TRBV12-4 and TRBJ1-5, with D unclear. This CDR3 comprises 13 residues. V shed 7 bases and J shed 3 bases, with 10 bases lying between them. The CDR3 sequence: CASTAGYNQPQHF. CDR3 DNA sequence: TGTGCCAGCACCGCAGGATACAATCAGCCCCAGCATTTT.

The chain has TRBV7-9 and TRBJ2-3; D is unresolved. CDR3 length: 15 residues. Trimming left V 5 bases short and J 0 bases short, with 12 bases between. The germline V gene has CDR1 SEHNR and CDR2 FQNEAQ (reference sequence). CDR3 region: CASSPAATSTDTQYF. CDR3 DNA sequence: TGTGCCAGCAGCCCCGCAGCGACTAGCACAGATACGCAGTATTTT.

V gene TRBV2 combines with J gene TRBJ2-1, with D tentatively TRBD2 (5 bases). The ends were cut back, 3 bases at V and 8 bases at J, with 14 bases in the middle. CDR1 and CDR2 (germline): SNHLY, FYNNEI. This CDR3 comprises 14 residues. The CDR3 nucleotides read TGTGCCAGCAGTGAGCATGACATGGAGGATGAGCAGTTCTTC. Translated: CASSEHDMEDEQFF.

This clonotype was counted between two and nine times. CDR3 amino acids: CASSRSTGSTDTQYF. Written as DNA, the CDR3 is TGCGCCAGCAGCCGAAGCACGGGTAGCACAGATACGCAGTATTTT. The rearrangement uses TRBV4-1 and TRBJ2-3, with D unclear. In germline, CDR1 is MGHRA, CDR2 YSYEKL. The CDR3 loop spans 15 amino acids. Trimming stripped 4 bases from V and 0 bases from J, with 11 bases between.

The gene calls are TRBV7-9 and TRBJ2-1, with 7 nucleotides matching TRBD2. The CDR3 consists of 16 residues. V was pared by 5 bases and J by 4 bases, with 11 bases of the junction left unmatched. Per the germline V gene, CDR1 is SEHNR and CDR2 is FQNEAQ (reference sequence). As DNA, the CDR3 is TGTGCCAGCAGCCCAGGTAGACTAGCAGCATACAATGAGCAGTTCTTC. Translated: CASSPGRLAAYNEQFF.

The V call is TRBV28, the J call TRBJ2-1; TRBD1 aligns across 10 bases. Per germline, CDR1 MDHEN and CDR2 SYDVKM. Trimming at V came to 10 bases and at J to 8 bases, leaving 8 bases not matched to a gene. CDR3 length: 13 residues. DNA for the CDR3: TGTGCCACCGGCGGGACAGGGGTCCATGAGCAGTTCTTC. It translates to CATGGTGVHEQFF.

This clonotype was observed many times. The CDR3 is CASSDSGGAWYNEQFF. CDR3 in DNA: TGTGCCAGCAGTGACAGCGGGGGGGCCTGGTACAATGAGCAGTTCTTC. The rearrangement uses TRBV6-2 or TRBV6-3 and TRBJ2-1; 10 bases map to TRBD2. V trimming: 5 bases; J trimming: 4 bases; junction bases outside the gene matches: 8. Per germline, CDR1 MNHEY and CDR2 SVGEGT. This CDR3 comprises 16 residues.

This clonotype was observed a few times. This chain connects TRBV15 to TRBJ2-2; TRBD1 matches at 11 bases. The trim removed 3 bases at V and 4 bases at J, leaving 7 bases unmatched. The CDR3 spans 17 residues. The germline gives CDR1 LNHNV, CDR2 YYDKDF (reference sequence). CDR3 bases: TGTGCCACCAGCAGGTTCCGGGACAGGGGGGGCACCGGGGAGCTGTTTTTT. This codes for CATSRFRDRGGTGELFF.

This chain joins TRBV28 and TRBJ2-5, with D possibly TRBD2 on 7 matching bases. V was clipped by 7 bases and J by 5 bases, with 20 bases between them. Germline assignment: CDR1 MDHEN and CDR2 SYDVKM. CDR3 length equals 15 residues. The CDR3 DNA reads as TGTGCCAGCACCCCAGGGACTTGGGGGGGCGAGACCCAGTACTTC. As protein: CASTPGTWGGETQYF. Looking up the rest from reference TRBV28 and TRBJ2-5 gives the full variable domain: DVKVTQSSRYLVKRTGEKVFLECVQDMDHENMFWYRQDPGLGLRLIYFSYDVKMKEKGDIPEGYSVSREKKERFSLILESASTNQTSMYLCASTPGTWGGETQYFGPGTRLLVL.

V is TRBV2 and J is TRBJ2-5; no firm D call. Germline assignment: CDR1 SNHLY and CDR2 FYNNEI. The CDR3 runs to 15 residues. Trimming shortened V by 2 bases and J by 1 base, and 11 bases separated the two germline ends. Here the CDR3 reads CASSEWSASQETQYF. The CDR3 DNA follows: TGTGCCAGCAGTGAATGGTCAGCAAGCCAAGAGACCCAGTACTTC.

This clonotype was counted between two and nine times. This chain links TRBV3-1 with TRBJ1-5; D unclear. The CDR3 is 15 residues long. CDR1 and CDR2 from the germline V gene are LGHDT and YNNKEL (reference sequence). The germline V and J ends were trimmed by 0 bases and 2 bases, with 8 bases remaining between them. The CDR3 reads CASSQDSGRNQPQHF. The DNA for the CDR3 is TGTGCCAGCAGCCAAGATTCAGGCCGCAATCAGCCCCAGCATTTT.

The chain carries TRBV7-9 and TRBJ2-7, with D perhaps TRBD1 or TRBD2 (6 bases each). In germline, CDR1 is SEHNR, CDR2 FQNEAQ (reference sequence). V was shortened by 4 bases and J by 3 bases, with 19 bases between the two germline ends. There are 16 residues in the CDR3. The CDR3 DNA follows: TGTGCCAGCAGCTCCACCCTGCGCGGGGACAACTACGAGCAGTACTTC. Its translation: CASSSTLRGDNYEQYF.